This passage covers 20 T cell receptor beta chains from one sample sequenced in a study of CD8+ T cells in alopecia areata. RNA was isolated and reverse transcribed to cDNA, the sequencing template. Sequencing used immunoSEQ multiplex PCR; TCRdb keeps in-frame clones, though not all of them. The sample shows about 150,000 clones, 45% to 60% of them seen only once. Specimen: CD4+ T cells sorted from blood. The receptor set was obtained from a human donor in good health.

This sequence joins TRBV7-2 and TRBJ2-6; D unresolved. The CDR3 runs to 14 residues. V was pared by 1 base and J by 1 base, with 2 bases between. Germline CDR1 and CDR2: SGHTA and FQGNSA. CDR3 sequence reads: CASSLESGANVLTF. The CDR3 DNA is TGTGCCAGCAGCTTAGAATCTGGGGCCAACGTCCTGACTTTC.

This clone occurred a few times. V is TRBV11-2 and J is TRBJ2-7; 14 nucleotides agree with TRBD2. Trimming cost V 0 bases and J 9 bases; bases outside gene matches: 16. This CDR3 has 19 amino acids. CDR1 and CDR2 (germline): SGHAT, FQNNGV. In DNA form, the CDR3 reads TGTGCCAGCAGCTTAGATCGGGGACTAGCGGGAGAGAGGGGGAGGGTGCAGTACTTC. It yields the protein CASSLDRGLAGERGRVQYF.

By share, this clone counts as medium-sized. The CDR3 loop is CASQLAEATDTQYF. The CDR3 bases are TGTGCCAGCCAACTAGCGGAGGCCACAGATACGCAGTATTTT. This chain joins TRBV6-1 and TRBJ2-3; 8 bases are shared with TRBD2. The CDR3 runs to 14 residues. From germline, CDR1 is MNHNS and CDR2 SASEGT. V was pared by 8 bases and J by 2 bases, with 6 bases of the junction left unmatched.

The table lists this clone with a few counts. V usage is TRBV7-8 and J usage is TRBJ1-4, with 8 bases that match TRBD1. V lost 5 bases and J lost 5; bases outside the gene matches: 7. The CDR3 spans 15 residues. Germline CDR1 is SGHVS and CDR2 is FQNEAQ. CDR3 DNA sequence: TGTGCCAGCAGCCATCGCCGGACAGGGAATGAAAAACTGTTTTTT. Its translation: CASSHRRTGNEKLFF.

The table lists this clone with a few counts. The genes are TRBV6-5 and TRBJ2-2; 9 bases fit TRBD1. The CDR3 loop spans 15 amino acids. Trimming cost V 7 bases and J 3 bases; bases outside gene matches: 6. Per germline, CDR1 MNHEY and CDR2 SVGAGI. Here the CDR3 DNA reads TGTGCCAGCAACAGGGGGCTCGGGGACACCGGGGAGCTGTTTTTT. Amino acids: CASNRGLGDTGELFF.

This chain links TRBV30 with TRBJ2-7, with D hard to call. The J call may be mistaken, given a closer DNA end match to TRBJ2-5. The CDR3 is made up of 11 amino acids. Per germline, CDR1 GTSNPN and CDR2 SVGIG (reference sequence). As DNA, the CDR3 is TGTGCCTGGAGTGCCCTCACGACCCAGTACTTC. Encoded protein: CAWSALTTQYF.

The chain has TRBV28 and TRBJ1-5; D gene ambiguous. The CDR3 is 12 residues long. V dropped 9 bases and J dropped 4 bases, with 10 bases sitting between them. In germline, CDR1 is MDHEN, CDR2 SYDVKM. The CDR3 nucleotides are TGTGCCAGTCGGACCGTGAATCAGCCCCAGCATTTT. Translating gives CASRTVNQPQHF. The full variable domain, rest sourced from reference TRBV28 and TRBJ1-5, is DVKVTQSSRYLVKRTGEKVFLECVQDMDHENMFWYRQDPGLGLRLIYFSYDVKMKEKGDIPEGYSVSREKKERFSLILESASTNQTSMYLCASRTVNQPQHFGDGTRLSIL.

This rearrangement joins TRBV4-1 to TRBJ2-3; D call uncertain. Trimming left V 1 base short and J 0 bases short, with 8 bases between. CDR3 length: 15 residues. CDR1 and CDR2 (germline): MGHRA, YSYEKL. The CDR3 coding sequence is TGCGCCAGCAGCCAAGTTCTGCCTAGCACAGATACGCAGTATTTT. Protein product: CASSQVLPSTDTQYF.

The CDR3 spells CASSGGQGYEQYF. DNA for the CDR3: TGTGCCAGCAGCGGTGGACAGGGTTACGAGCAGTACTTC. This chain links TRBV9 with TRBJ2-7, with 8 bases matching TRBD1. The CDR3 extends over 13 amino acids. Per germline, CDR1 SGDLS and CDR2 YYNGEE. V shed 3 bases, J shed 4 bases, and the junction held 3 bases outside the gene matches.

On this clone: Different DNA sequences within this sample yield the same CDR3. The rearrangement uses TRBV29-1 and TRBJ2-5; 15 bases align to TRBD2. V was clipped by 5 bases and J by 5 bases; unmatched bases: 3. The CDR3 is 14 amino acids. Germline V gives CDR1 SQVTM, CDR2 ANQGSEA. CDR3 residues: CSVRTSGRGETQYF. In DNA form, the CDR3 reads TGCAGCGTTCGGACTAGCGGGAGGGGTGAGACCCAGTACTTC. Based on the CDR3 plus reference TRBV29-1 and TRBJ2-5, the full variable domain is SAVISQKPSRDICQRGTSLTIQCQVDSQVTMMFWYRQQPGQSLTLIATANQGSEATYESGFVIDKFPISRPNLTFSTLTVSNMSPEDSSIYLCSVRTSGRGETQYFGPGTRLLVL.

This clone was recorded many times. The chain links TRBV2 to TRBJ2-5; 9 nucleotides match TRBD2. V gave up 8 bases and J gave up 5 bases; unmatched junction bases: 12. From germline, CDR1 is SNHLY and CDR2 FYNNEI. This CDR3 comprises 15 residues. The CDR3, as DNA: TGTGCCAGCCTCGGAGCGGGAGGCTATGGGGAGACCCAGTACTTC. It specifies CASLGAGGYGETQYF.

This clone was seen a single time. The chain links TRBV29-1 to TRBJ1-4; 8 nucleotides align to TRBD1. Germline CDR1 reads SQVTM; CDR2 reads ANQGSEA. This CDR3 comprises 13 residues. J lost 3 bases, V lost 7 bases, and 4 bases had no gene match. The CDR3 is CSAGQGANEKLFF. CDR3 DNA: TGCAGCGCTGGACAGGGAGCTAATGAAAAACTGTTTTTT.

This chain uses TRBV6-6 with TRBJ2-2, with a tentative D call TRBD1 (5 bases). In germline, CDR1 is MNHNY, CDR2 SVGAGI (reference sequence). V lost 0 bases to trimming and J lost 4 bases, with 12 bases between them. The CDR3 extends over 16 amino acids. CDR3 DNA: TGTGCCAGCAGTTACTCGGTACAGGTCGGCACCGGGGAGCTGTTTTTT. Translating gives CASSYSVQVGTGELFF.

Worth noting for this clone: The junction departs from the called germline gene at one end, perhaps through a read error. The chain carries TRBV6-1 and TRBJ2-6; possibly TRBD1 or TRBD2 for D (5 bases each). CDR3 length: 17 residues. Germline V gene lookup returns CDR1 MNHNS and CDR2 SASEGT. The CDR3 reads CASTENGAFSGANVLTF. CDR3 nucleotides: TGTGCCAGCACTGAAAACGGGGCCTTCTCTGGGGCCAACGTCCTGACTTTC.

V and J are TRBV2 and TRBJ1-2; tentative D call: TRBD1 (6 bases). V lost 8 bases and J lost 8, with 21 bases in between. The germline V gene encodes CDR1 SNHLY and CDR2 FYNNEI. The CDR3 has 14 amino acids. The CDR3 bases are TGTGCCAGCGCTACAGGGTTGGCTGAAGTAGGCTACACCTTC. Encoded protein: CASATGLAEVGYTF.

V usage is TRBV27 and J usage is TRBJ1-5; D is unclear. Germline loops: CDR1 MNHEY, CDR2 SMNVEV (reference sequence). The CDR3 consists of 17 residues. V shed 5 bases and J shed 0 bases, with 17 bases lying between them. The CDR3 spells CASSRWSDPYSNQPQHF. In DNA form, the CDR3 reads TGTGCCAGCAGTAGATGGTCAGACCCATATAGCAATCAGCCCCAGCATTTT.

The rearrangement uses TRBV29-1 and TRBJ1-2, with unresolved D. Germline V gene data show CDR1 as SQVTM and CDR2 as ANQGSEA. The V end was cut by 4 bases, the J end by 0 bases, with 12 bases between. CDR3 length: 14 residues. CDR3 region: CSVGGRFPNYGYTF. The CDR3, as DNA: TGCAGCGTTGGTGGACGGTTCCCTAACTATGGCTACACCTTC.

The V and J genes are TRBV4-3 and TRBJ2-3; D unresolved. The V gene's germline CDR1 is LGHNA and CDR2 YSLEER. V gave up 2 bases and J gave up 2 bases, with 8 bases separating them. CDR3 length: 14 residues. CDR3 bases: TGCGCCAGCAGCCAAAAGCTAGACACAGATACGCAGTATTTT. This codes for CASSQKLDTDTQYF.

The genes are TRBV2 and TRBJ2-5, with TRBD1 as a possible D gene (6 bases). Per germline, CDR1 SNHLY and CDR2 FYNNEI. This CDR3 is 15 amino acids long. V shed 6 bases and J shed 4 bases, with 18 bases lying between them. CDR3 nucleotides: TGTGCCAGCAGGAGACCGGGACACCGCGGAGAGACCCAGTACTTC. Protein: CASRRPGHRGETQYF.

The chain carries TRBV4-1 and TRBJ2-5, with D possibly being TRBD2 (6 bases). Germline CDR1 is MGHRA and CDR2 is YSYEKL. The V end was cut by 0 bases, the J end by 0 bases, with 11 bases between. The CDR3 runs to 16 residues. CDR3 loop: CASSQDHSSDQETQYF. The DNA for the CDR3 is TGCGCCAGCAGCCAAGATCATTCTAGCGACCAAGAGACCCAGTACTTC.